A selection of T cell receptor beta chains follows, all from one sample in a study of cytomegalovirus exposure and HLA in healthy donors. Here immunoSEQ multiplex PCR was the method, and the copy in TCRdb shows in-frame clones only, minus some. The sample records 130,000 or so clones, 80% being singletons. The specimen was PBMCs. These receptors originate from a man aged 30 to 45 in good health and CMV-seronegative. The CDR3 runs from the conserved cysteine through the conserved F or W. The order of the fields is CDR3 protein, J gene, clone size, V gene. Clone size is stated in some rows and not others, as once, few, many or a class when expanded.

CDR3 protein: CASSPAGTGGAKNIQYF; J gene: TRBJ2-4; clone size: NA; V gene: TRBV5-1
CDR3 protein: CASSLKGASQETQYF; J gene: TRBJ2-5; clone size: NA; V gene: TRBV7-9
CDR3 protein: CASGWGQFDLIQYF; J gene: TRBJ2-4; clone size: NA; V gene: TRBV5-6
CDR3 protein: CASGWTENYGYTF; J gene: TRBJ1-2; clone size: NA; V gene: TRBV2
CDR3 protein: CASSQLAGGYNEQFF; J gene: TRBJ2-1; clone size: once; V gene: TRBV4-3
CDR3 protein: CASSPGLDTGELFF; J gene: TRBJ2-2; clone size: NA; V gene: TRBV5-1
CDR3 protein: CASSKQDYGYTF; J gene: TRBJ1-2; clone size: NA; V gene: TRBV28
CDR3 protein: CASSLSGVAETQYF; J gene: TRBJ2-5; clone size: NA; V gene: TRBV5-4
CDR3 protein: CASSPLPGGNTEAFF; J gene: TRBJ1-1; clone size: NA; V gene: TRBV2
CDR3 protein: CASSLHPKAYGYTF; J gene: TRBJ1-2; clone size: few; V gene: TRBV28
CDR3 protein: CASQLGGSTHQPQHF; J gene: TRBJ1-5; clone size: NA; V gene: TRBV28
CDR3 protein: CANKRAGADTQYF; J gene: TRBJ2-3; clone size: NA; V gene: TRBV28
CDR3 protein: CASRRGGDYNEQFF; J gene: TRBJ2-1; clone size: once; V gene: TRBV28
CDR3 protein: CASSVSGAPGNEQFF; J gene: TRBJ2-1; clone size: once; V gene: TRBV6-4
CDR3 protein: CASSMSQVSYEQYF; J gene: TRBJ2-7; clone size: NA; V gene: TRBV19
CDR3 protein: CASSFRRTGSNEQYF; J gene: TRBJ2-7; clone size: NA; V gene: TRBV5-8
CDR3 protein: CASSHSPNTGELFF; J gene: TRBJ2-2; clone size: NA; V gene: TRBV4-1
CDR3 protein: CASSNLGTGTETQYF; J gene: TRBJ2-5; clone size: once; V gene: TRBV19
CDR3 protein: CASSWTLETQYF; J gene: TRBJ2-5; clone size: NA; V gene: TRBV5-5
CDR3 protein: CASIGQGPSNYGYTF; J gene: TRBJ1-2; clone size: NA; V gene: TRBV2
CDR3 protein: CASSPQRGGPEQFF; J gene: TRBJ2-1; clone size: NA; V gene: TRBV13
CDR3 protein: CASSRQGVGYGYTF; J gene: TRBJ1-2; clone size: NA; V gene: TRBV6-1
CDR3 protein: CASSHGFLAGAGELFF; J gene: TRBJ2-2; clone size: NA; V gene: TRBV13
CDR3 protein: CASSPRTSGHHEQFF; J gene: TRBJ2-1; clone size: few; V gene: TRBV19
CDR3 protein: CASSLDFGQSSYEQYF; J gene: TRBJ2-7; clone size: NA; V gene: TRBV5-1
CDR3 protein: CASRGTGGYNEQFF; J gene: TRBJ2-1; clone size: NA; V gene: TRBV6-6
CDR3 protein: CASSQSGEQFF; J gene: TRBJ2-1; clone size: NA; V gene: TRBV7-2
CDR3 protein: CASSRDRGGNQPQHF; J gene: TRBJ1-5; clone size: NA; V gene: TRBV28
CDR3 protein: CASSEVANQPQHF; J gene: TRBJ1-5; clone size: NA; V gene: TRBV6-1
CDR3 protein: CASSFRGNTGELFF; J gene: TRBJ2-2; clone size: NA; V gene: TRBV5-1
CDR3 protein: CASSQGAGLYWNEQFF; J gene: TRBJ2-1; clone size: once; V gene: TRBV14
CDR3 protein: CASSSGTGGLSTGELFF; J gene: TRBJ2-2; clone size: once; V gene: TRBV5-1
CDR3 protein: CASSYEQAHSGGELFF; J gene: TRBJ2-2; clone size: NA; V gene: TRBV6-5
CDR3 protein: CASSYLAGGNTEAFF; J gene: TRBJ1-1; clone size: NA; V gene: TRBV5-1
CDR3 protein: CASSYSGSRSKLFF; J gene: TRBJ1-4; clone size: NA; V gene: TRBV6-5
CDR3 protein: CASNDRARTEAFF; J gene: TRBJ1-1; clone size: NA; V gene: TRBV19
CDR3 protein: CASSYRQVNTGELFF; J gene: TRBJ2-2; clone size: once; V gene: TRBV6-5
CDR3 protein: CASRRDSATNEKLFF; J gene: TRBJ1-4; clone size: few; V gene: TRBV28
CDR3 protein: CSVEWLGRPGELFF; J gene: TRBJ2-2; clone size: NA; V gene: TRBV29-1
CDR3 protein: CASRGNPGQSYNSPLHF; J gene: TRBJ1-6; clone size: NA; V gene: TRBV2
CDR3 protein: CASSFLAGGVEQYF; J gene: TRBJ2-7; clone size: NA; V gene: TRBV11-1
CDR3 protein: CASSVAGPWEQFF; J gene: TRBJ2-1; clone size: NA; V gene: TRBV9
CDR3 protein: CASSLTTGVETDTQYF; J gene: TRBJ2-3; clone size: NA; V gene: TRBV5-5
CDR3 protein: CASSLWDREETQYF; J gene: TRBJ2-5; clone size: NA; V gene: TRBV5-1